This entry concerns a single TCR beta chain. Its specificity is unknown. They got blood RNA out of unsorted whole blood and also pulled out germline DNA. This sample was taken from a study of tumor-infiltrating lymphocytes in primary liver carcinoma. Points from the study as a whole: Each sample was bulk and unsorted; consequently, CD4+ and CD8+ repertoires were not compared. Tumors significantly exceeded blood in top-250-clone fraction (p = 0.039).

TCR beta cDNA was prepared out of roughly 450 ng total RNA by means of a constant-region primer. The TCR beta library was amplified through three nested multiplex PCR rounds in a modified ARM-PCR procedure. A C-beta reverse primer and TRBV1-TRBV30 forward primers served in each of the first two PCR rounds, at roughly 10 cycles apiece. TCRdb passed the multiplex PCR reads through MiXCR, listing each CDR3 protein once. The sample carries 250,000 to 350,000 distinct CDR3 sequences, roughly three fifths recorded once. This CDR3 is 12 amino acids long. Germline-derived CDR1 and CDR2 are SGHVS and FQNEAQ. V lost 5 bases, J lost 4 bases, and 9 bases lay in between.

The sequencing input was peripheral blood. The clonotype was recovered from a woman in her 30s with primary liver carcinoma and hepatitis B virus infection. V is TRBV7-8 and J is TRBJ2-7; D is possibly TRBD1 (6 bases). The chain's CDR3 is CASSTDSYEQYF. In nucleotides, the CDR3 is TGTGCCAGCAGCACGGACAGTTACGAGCAGTACTTC.